Listed here are 26 T cell receptor beta chains from one sample, sequenced in a study of cytomegalovirus exposure and HLA in healthy donors. Amplification used 60 Vbeta primers and 13 Jbeta primers. Libraries were prepared by immunoSEQ multiplex PCR; TCRdb keeps only in-frame clonotypes and omits some of them. Altogether 200,000 to 300,000 clones are present, around 80% being singletons, with the ten largest covering roughly 0.45%. Sequenced: PBMCs. These receptors were obtained from a boy aged 5-17 years in good health and CMV-seronegative.

A few counts support this clone. CDR3 loop: CASSYPGTQYF. CDR3 DNA sequence: TGTGCCAGCAGTTACCCGGGTACGCAGTATTTT. The chain employs TRBV6-5 and TRBJ2-3; D remains ambiguous. Germline V gene sequence: CDR1 MNHEY, CDR2 SVGAGI. V lost 2 bases and J 8 bases, leaving 5 bases between the germline ends. The CDR3 has 11 amino acids.

Points on this clone: An end of the junction does not agree with germline; a read error may underlie this. The genes are TRBV10-3 and TRBJ1-1; D gene unclear. CDR1 ENHRY and CDR2 SYGVKD come from the germline V gene. The length of the CDR3 is 14 residues. The CDR3 loop reads CAIRRGGLKTEAFF. In DNA, the CDR3 is TGTGCCATCAGGCGAGGCGGGTTGAAGACTGAAGCTTTCTTT.

The gene calls are TRBV7-2 and TRBJ2-7; 10 nucleotides line up with TRBD2. The CDR3 has 15 amino acids. After removal of 5 bases from V and 3 bases from J, the junction contained 7 bases not matched to a gene. CDR1 SGHTA and CDR2 FQGNSA come from the germline V gene. CDR3 region: CASSRGLAEFYEQYF. Written as DNA, the CDR3 is TGTGCCAGCAGCAGAGGACTAGCGGAGTTCTACGAGCAGTACTTC.

The chain couples TRBV14 to TRBJ2-1; TRBD2 is a possible D gene (5 bases). The CDR3 loop spans 13 amino acids. Germline V gene data show CDR1 as SGHDN and CDR2 as FVKESK. With 0 bases removed from V and 7 bases from J, the gap between germline ends came to 7 bases. CDR3 nucleotides: TGTGCCAGCAGCCAAGACCGGGAAAATGAGCAGTTCTTC. This codes for CASSQDRENEQFF. The full variable domain, completed using reference TRBV14 and TRBJ2-1, is EAGVTQFPSHSVIEKGQTVTLRCDPISGHDNLYWYRRVMGKEIKFLLHFVKESKQDESGMPNNRFLAERTGGTYSTLKVQPAELEDSGVYFCASSQDRENEQFFGPGTRLTVL.

The V call is TRBV7-9, the J call TRBJ2-2, with 7 positions matching TRBD2. CDR1 SEHNR and CDR2 FQNEAQ come from the germline V gene (reference sequence). After removal of 8 bases from V and 1 base from J, the junction contained 4 bases not matched to a gene. The CDR3 is 14 residues long. CDR3 DNA sequence: TGTGCCAGCTTGGGACTACGGAACACCGGGGAGCTGTTTTTT. Residues: CASLGLRNTGELFF.

V usage is TRBV10-3 and J usage is TRBJ2-2; 12 positions agree with TRBD1. The CDR3 loop spans 17 amino acids. Germline V gives CDR1 ENHRY, CDR2 SYGVKD. Trimming cost V 10 bases and J 1 base; bases outside gene matches: 10. The CDR3: CATSGQGAFQNTGELFF. CDR3 sequence (DNA): TGTGCCACCTCGGGACAGGGGGCTTTCCAGAACACCGGGGAGCTGTTTTTT.

This clone was seen only a few times. The rearrangement uses TRBV2 and TRBJ1-5; TRBD1 aligns across 7 bases. After removal of 5 bases from V and 7 bases from J, the junction contained 8 bases not matched to a gene. From germline, CDR1 is SNHLY and CDR2 FYNNEI. The CDR3 has 14 amino acids. The DNA for the CDR3 is TGTGCCAGCAGTCGACAGGGTGGCAGGCAGCCCCAGCATTTT. As protein: CASSRQGGRQPQHF.

V is TRBV5-1 and J is TRBJ2-5; weak D call: TRBD2 (7 bases). CDR1 and CDR2 (germline): SGHRS, YFSETQ. The CDR3 extends over 15 amino acids. The V gene lost 6 bases and the J gene lost 1 base, with 16 bases spanning the gap. CDR3 in amino acids: CASTYRGGVQETQYF. DNA of the CDR3: TGCGCCAGCACCTATAGGGGGGGAGTCCAAGAGACCCAGTACTTC.

About this clone: The identical CDR3 is also encoded by other nucleotide sequences in the sample. The chain is built from TRBV5-4 and TRBJ2-5, with 8 positions matching TRBD2. CDR1 and CDR2 from the germline V gene are SGHNT and YYREEE (reference sequence). This CDR3 spans 15 amino acids. Trimming removed 0 bases from V and 4 bases from J; junction bases left unmatched: 5. The CDR3 protein is CASSLVAGGGETQYF. The CDR3 DNA reads TGTGCCAGCAGCTTGGTTGCGGGAGGTGGAGAGACCCAGTACTTC.

The chain has TRBV6-6 and TRBJ1-4; perhaps TRBD1 as D (6 bases). The CDR3 is 13 residues long. V lost 6 bases, J lost 8 bases, and 13 bases lay in between. Germline loops: CDR1 MNHNY, CDR2 SVGAGI (reference sequence). For the CDR3, the DNA is TGTGCCAGCAGCACCGACAGGCGAGAAAAACTGTTTTTT. Translating gives CASSTDRREKLFF.

The chain links TRBV19 to TRBJ1-2; D may be TRBD1 (5 bases). With 7 bases removed from V and 0 bases from J, the gap between germline ends came to 12 bases. CDR3 size: 14 residues. Germline CDR1 is LNHDA and CDR2 is SQIVND (reference sequence). CDR3 region: CASTRGGSNYGYTF. In DNA, the CDR3 is TGTGCCAGTACCCGCGGGGGGTCTAACTATGGCTACACCTTC. The full variable domain, rest sourced from reference TRBV19 and TRBJ1-2, is DGGITQSPKYLFRKEGQNVTLSCEQNLNHDAMYWYRQDPGQGLRLIYYSQIVNDFQKGDIAEGYSVSREKKESFPLTVTSAQKNPTAFYLCASTRGGSNYGYTFGSGTRLTVV.

V gene TRBV29-1 combines with J gene TRBJ2-5; D may be TRBD2 (6 bases). The V and J ends lost 8 bases and 7 bases respectively, with 17 bases between them. The CDR3 extends over 12 amino acids. Germline-derived CDR1 and CDR2 are SQVTM and ANQGSEA. The DNA for the CDR3 is TGCAGCTCCCGACTAGTGAAAGGGACCCAGTACTTC. It translates to CSSRLVKGTQYF.

This clone was detected only a few times. The chain employs TRBV19 and TRBJ1-2; D might be TRBD1 (6 bases). V dropped 3 bases and J dropped 4 bases, with 12 bases sitting between them. This CDR3 spans 14 amino acids. Germline CDR1 LNHDA, CDR2 SQIVND (reference sequence). The CDR3 DNA sequence: TGTGCCAGTAGTATCCGCACAGGGCCCTATGGCTACACCTTC. Translation: CASSIRTGPYGYTF. Based on the CDR3 plus reference TRBV19 and TRBJ1-2, the full variable domain is DGGITQSPKYLFRKEGQNVTLSCEQNLNHDAMYWYRQDPGQGLRLIYYSQIVNDFQKGDIAEGYSVSREKKESFPLTVTSAQKNPTAFYLCASSIRTGPYGYTFGSGTRLTVV.

The chain couples TRBV29-1 to TRBJ2-1; 11 bases map to TRBD2. The germline V gene encodes CDR1 SQVTM and CDR2 ANQGSEA. The V gene end was trimmed by 8 bases and the J gene end by 4 bases; junction bases not matched to a gene: 7. The length of the CDR3 is 14 residues. This CDR3 reads CSSILAGVYNEQFF. The CDR3 DNA sequence: TGCAGCTCCATACTAGCGGGGGTTTACAATGAGCAGTTCTTC.

The V gene is TRBV7-9, the J gene TRBJ2-7; tentatively, D is TRBD1 (5 bases). The V end was cut by 1 base, the J end by 3 bases, with 10 bases between. Germline V lookup: CDR1 SEHNR, CDR2 FQNEAQ (reference sequence). The CDR3 has 14 amino acids. As DNA, the CDR3 is TGTGCCAGCAGCTTAGAAGGGGCCTTCTACGAGCAGTACTTC. Translated, it gives CASSLEGAFYEQYF.

The chain combines TRBV6-5 with TRBJ2-7; tentative D call: TRBD2 (5 bases). Germline lookup yields CDR1 MNHEY and CDR2 SVGAGI. The V end was cut by 6 bases, the J end by 8 bases, with 17 bases between. This CDR3 spans 13 amino acids. This CDR3 is CASRPGRWEKQYF. The CDR3 nucleotides read TGTGCCAGCAGACCTGGACGGTGGGAGAAGCAGTACTTC.

The chain carries TRBV5-1 and TRBJ2-3; tentatively, D is TRBD2 (7 bases). CDR1 is SGHRS and CDR2 is YFSETQ in the germline V gene. Trimming pared 4 bases from V and 1 base from J, leaving 13 bases between. The CDR3 runs 15 residues. The CDR3 loop reads CASSDGGRGTDTQYF. DNA for the CDR3: TGCGCCAGCAGCGACGGGGGGCGCGGCACAGATACGCAGTATTTT. The entire variable domain, with the rest obtained from reference TRBV5-1 and TRBJ2-3, is as follows: KAGVTQTPRYLIKTRGQQVTLSCSPISGHRSVSWYQQTPGQGLQFLFEYFSETQRNKGNFPGRFSGRQFSNSRSEMNVSTLELGDSALYLCASSDGGRGTDTQYFGPGTRLTVL.

The V and J genes are TRBV27 and TRBJ2-1; D unclear. Germline V CDR1 and CDR2: MNHEY, SMNVEV (reference sequence). CDR3 size: 13 residues. V was pared by 2 bases and J by 6 bases, with 8 bases between. CDR3 nucleotides: TGTGCCAGCAGTTTAACTTATGGCAATGAGCAGTTCTTC. This codes for CASSLTYGNEQFF.

This clone was detected only once. The rearrangement links TRBV2 to TRBJ2-4; 7 bases line up with TRBD2. Trimming cost V 3 bases and J 7 bases; bases outside gene matches: 15. The CDR3 contains 17 residues. Per the germline V gene, CDR1 is SNHLY and CDR2 is FYNNEI. The CDR3 sequence is CASSDLRLAGWGNIQYF. For the CDR3, the DNA is TGTGCCAGCAGTGATCTGAGACTAGCCGGATGGGGCAACATTCAGTACTTC.

V usage is TRBV4-1 and J usage is TRBJ1-2; D is possibly TRBD1 (5 bases). The V gene lost 4 bases and the J gene lost 5 bases, with 17 bases spanning the gap. The CDR3 totals 15 residues. The germline CDR1 and CDR2 sequences are MGHRA and YSYEKL. Written as DNA, the CDR3 is TGCGCCAGCAGCCCCAATGCGGGACTGACTTATGGCTACACCTTC. Translation gives CASSPNAGLTYGYTF.

The V call is TRBV5-1, the J call TRBJ1-1; TRBD1 matches at 7 bases. Germline V CDR1 and CDR2: SGHRS, YFSETQ. The CDR3 covers 14 residues. V shed 1 base and J 0 bases; nucleotides not matched to a gene: 0. CDR3 sequence (DNA): TGCGCCAGCAGCTTGCAGGGGGTGAACACTGAAGCTTTCTTT. This codes for CASSLQGVNTEAFF.

This clone turned up a few times. The chain links TRBV4-1 to TRBJ1-2; 11 nucleotides align to TRBD1. The CDR3 consists of 15 residues. CDR1 and CDR2 from the germline V gene are MGHRA and YSYEKL. With 4 bases clipped from V and 0 bases from J, the junction kept 1 base outside the gene matches. CDR3 coding DNA: TGCGCCAGCAGCCCGGGACAGGGGGCTAACTATGGCTACACCTTC. This codes for CASSPGQGANYGYTF.

The chain carries TRBV6-5 and TRBJ1-2, with TRBD1 matching 8 bases. Germline V CDR1 and CDR2: MNHEY, SVGAGI. V was pared by 4 bases and J by 8 bases, with 6 bases of the junction left unmatched. The CDR3 is 13 residues long. CDR3 sequence: CASSSQGARGYTF. Here the CDR3 DNA reads TGTGCCAGCAGTTCCCAGGGGGCGCGAGGCTACACCTTC.

The gene calls are TRBV18 and TRBJ2-2, with 8 bases matching TRBD1. J lost 7 bases, V lost 3 bases, and 7 bases had no gene match. Germline V gene data show CDR1 as KGHSH and CDR2 as LQKENI. The CDR3 covers 15 residues. The CDR3 coding sequence is TGTGCCAGCTCACCCCCATCGACAGGGGTCGGGGAGCTGTTTTTT. Translation gives CASSPPSTGVGELFF.

This clone was seen more than once but under ten times. This chain connects TRBV2 to TRBJ2-1; TRBD1 might be the D (5 bases). The CDR3 has 14 amino acids. Germline V lookup: CDR1 SNHLY, CDR2 FYNNEI. The V gene lost 4 bases and the J gene lost 4 bases, with 11 bases spanning the gap. CDR3 region: CASSVETDYNEQFF. CDR3 nucleotide sequence: TGTGCCAGCAGTGTTGAGACAGATTACAATGAGCAGTTCTTC.

V usage is TRBV10-3 and J usage is TRBJ2-5; possibly TRBD1 for D (8 bases). Near its end, the DNA agrees better with TRBJ2-7, so the J call may be wrong. The CDR3 is 15 residues long. Germline V gene lookup returns CDR1 ENHRY and CDR2 SYGVKD. The DNA of the CDR3 is TGTGCCATCAGGGAAACAGGGGGGGAGGTCTACGAGCAGTACTTC. Residues: CAIRETGGEVYEQYF.